The entry that follows covers one TCR beta chain sequence. What it binds is not known. PRAID featured prominent immunodeficiency. These data are taken from a study of stem cell transplantation in POMP-related autoinflammatory disease. Generated by immunoSEQ multiplex PCR, the TCRdb table keeps only in-frame clones and is missing some. The sample records roughly 10,000 clones, approximately 86% being singletons. Whole-study results and caveats: Fewer unique TRB V-J gene pairings were identified in patients with PRAID. PRAID patients trended toward lower TRB diversity and higher clonality in all analyzed T-cell subsets.

V shed 6 bases and J shed 1 base, with 7 bases lying between them. Germline assignment: CDR1 MNHNS and CDR2 SASEGT. The CDR3 spans 12 residues. Here the sequenced sample was CD8+ T cells from PBMCs, taken before stem cell transplantation. This rearrangement joins TRBV6-1 to TRBJ2-7, with D unresolved. The clonotype comes from a human donor with POMP-related autoinflammation and immune dysregulation (PRAID). CDR3 coding DNA: TGTGCCAGCAGGCGAGGTTCCTACGAGCAGTACTTC. This encodes CASRRGSYEQYF.